These 28 T cell receptor beta chains were sequenced from one sample in a study of post-analysis software for immune sequencing data. Study-level points and caveats: Four or five TRBV segments, TRBV5-6, TRBV5-1 and TRBV20-1 among them, were found more frequent in patients than controls.

Their antigen targets remain unknown. Prepared libraries of TCR beta cDNA carried unique molecular identifiers. TCRdb fed the PCR reads into MiXCR, producing one record per CDR3 protein. The data hold around 200,000 distinct CDR3 sequences, with 29% observed a single time. Specimen: blood. These receptors were collected from a girl younger than 18 with multiple sclerosis.

The rearrangement links TRBV13 to TRBJ1-1; 9 nucleotides agree with TRBD1. The V gene's germline CDR1 is PRHDT and CDR2 FYEKMQ (reference sequence). The V gene end was trimmed by 4 bases and the J gene end by 3 bases; junction bases not matched to a gene: 3. The CDR3 is 14 amino acids. In DNA, the CDR3 is TGTGCCAGCAGCTCTAGGACAGGGGACACTGAAGCTTTCTTT. Protein sequence: CASSSRTGDTEAFF.

CDR3 sequence (DNA): TGCAGACACCTAGGGGGAACTGAAGCTTTCTTT. Its translation: CRHLGGTEAFF. V is TRBV20-1 and J is TRBJ1-1; TRBD1 might be the D (6 bases). The CDR3 covers 11 residues. Germline V gene sequence: CDR1 DFQATT, CDR2 SNEGSKA (reference sequence).

This clonotype was picked up many times. The chain carries TRBV10-3 and TRBJ1-2; 7 bases are a match to TRBD1. The V segment lost 2 bases and the J segment 7 bases; nucleotides outside the gene matches: 10. CDR1 and CDR2 from the germline V gene are ENHRY and SYGVKD. The CDR3 is 15 amino acids. The CDR3 nucleotides read TGTGCCATCAGTGAGCGACAGGGAGGGCTTTCTGGCTACACCTTC. Translating it yields CAISERQGGLSGYTF.

This clonotype was counted a few times. The chain uses TRBV5-1 and TRBJ2-2; possibly TRBD1 for D (6 bases). The length of the CDR3 is 15 residues. V was cut by 4 bases and J by 6 bases, with 16 bases left in between. Germline CDR1 SGHRS, CDR2 YFSETQ. This CDR3 reads CASSPGTFRPGELFF. The CDR3 nucleotides are TGCGCCAGCAGCCCCGGGACATTTAGGCCCGGGGAGCTGTTTTTT.

The chain uses TRBV6-6 and TRBJ1-6; maybe TRBD1 (6 bases). The ends were cut back, 7 bases at V and 9 bases at J, with 10 bases in the middle. From germline, CDR1 is MNHNY and CDR2 SVGAGI (reference sequence). The CDR3 has 12 amino acids. The CDR3 nucleotides read TGTGCCAGCATACTACAGGGTTCACCCCTCCACTTT. Its protein product is CASILQGSPLHF.

This chain joins TRBV7-3 and TRBJ2-2; 7 positions agree with TRBD2. Germline V lookup: CDR1 SGHTA, CDR2 FQGTGA. V was clipped by 6 bases and J by 7 bases; unmatched bases: 5. The length of the CDR3 is 13 residues. Written as DNA, the CDR3 is TGTGCCAGCAGGGGAGGGCAGGACGGGGAGCTGTTTTTT. Translated: CASRGGQDGELFF.

V gene TRBV20-1 combines with J gene TRBJ2-1; 7 nucleotides line up with TRBD1. The J segment lost 4 bases and the V segment lost 0 bases, leaving 9 bases of the junction unmatched. The germline CDR1 and CDR2 sequences are DFQATT and SNEGSKA (reference sequence). The CDR3 length is 16 residues. The CDR3 DNA is TGCAGTGCTAGAGAAGGACAGGATCTCCTTTACAATGAGCAGTTCTTC. Its translation: CSAREGQDLLYNEQFF.

The rearrangement links TRBV27 to TRBJ2-1; 10 positions agree with TRBD1. The CDR3 extends over 16 amino acids. Germline lookup yields CDR1 MNHEY and CDR2 SMNVEV (reference sequence). J gave up 8 bases and V 5 bases, and 12 bases lay outside the gene matches. As DNA, the CDR3 is TGTGCCAGCAGTCCCGTAGGGACAGGGGCTACAGATGAGCAGTTCTTC. It codes for CASSPVGTGATDEQFF.

On this clonotype itself: A much larger clone lies a single base off, so this may be a read error. The chain joins TRBV6-1 to TRBJ2-3; TRBD2 is a possible D gene (6 bases). V lost 6 bases and J lost 4, with 23 bases in between. CDR3 size: 17 residues. In germline, CDR1 is MNHNS, CDR2 SASEGT. This CDR3 is CASSETQSGPSADTQYF. CDR3 in DNA: TGTGCCAGCAGCGAGACGCAAAGCGGGCCTTCCGCAGATACGCAGTATTTT.

This clonotype was counted only a few times. The genes are TRBV6-5 and TRBJ1-5; D call uncertain. The V gene's germline CDR1 is MNHEY and CDR2 SVGAGI. This CDR3 spans 14 amino acids. The germline V and J ends were trimmed by 8 bases and 0 bases, with 11 bases remaining between them. CDR3 residues: CASGFLNSNQPQHF. CDR3 bases: TGTGCCAGCGGATTCCTAAATAGCAATCAGCCCCAGCATTTT.

Turning to this clonotype: This sequence may be a read error, since a much larger clone differs from it by one base. The chain employs TRBV6-5 and TRBJ2-3; perhaps TRBD1 as D (5 bases). Germline loops: CDR1 MNHEY, CDR2 SVGAGI. This CDR3 has 13 residues. CDR3 protein: CASSQTVTDMQYF. In nucleotides, the CDR3 is TGTGCCAGCAGTCAGACAGTCACAGATATGCAGTATTTT.

Remarks on this clonotype: A read error may produce the germline difference seen at one junction end. The chain links TRBV20-1 to TRBJ2-7, with no clear D. Germline CDR1 reads DFQATT; CDR2 reads SNEGSKA (reference sequence). The CDR3 spans 15 residues. The CDR3 is CSARASSRYIYERYF. As DNA, the CDR3 is TGCAGTGCTAGAGCATCGAGTAGGTATATCTACGAGCGGTACTTC.

CDR3 in amino acids: CAWSRTGKRYEQYF. DNA of the CDR3: TGTGCCTGGAGTCGGACAGGGAAAAGGTACGAGCAGTACTTC. The J gene is TRBJ2-4, the V gene TRBV30; TRBD1 agrees at 8 bases. The J call may be wrong; the DNA end is better matched by TRBJ2-7. CDR1 and CDR2 (germline): GTSNPN, SVGIG (reference sequence). The CDR3 contains 14 residues.

This clonotype was counted at least ten times. The chain combines TRBV7-8 with TRBJ1-2; tentative D call: TRBD1 (6 bases). CDR1 and CDR2 (germline): SGHVS, FQNEAQ. V lost 1 base, J lost 7 bases, and 13 bases lay in between. The CDR3 has 14 amino acids. This chain's CDR3 is CASSLEVGARGYTF. CDR3 coding DNA: TGTGCCAGCAGCTTAGAGGTGGGGGCGCGTGGCTACACCTTC. The whole variable domain, filled in from reference TRBV7-8 and TRBJ1-2, reads GAGVSQSPRYKVAKRGQDVALRCDPISGHVSLFWYQQALGQGPEFLTYFQNEAQLDKSGLPSDRFFAERPEGSVSTLKIQRTQQEDSAVYLCASSLEVGARGYTFGSGTRLTVV.

Concerning this clonotype itself: Just one base apart from a much larger clone, this may be a read error. The chain links TRBV12-3 or TRBV12-4 to TRBJ2-3, with D unresolved. The CDR3 covers 16 residues. DNA for the CDR3: TGTGCCGGCAGTTTAGTATTACGTAAAGACTCAGATACGCAGTATTTT. It encodes CAGSLVLRKDSDTQYF.

Comments on this clonotype: A much larger clone differs from this one at a single base, so this may be a read error. It is likely a read error, because the conserved phenylalanine at the end of the CDR3 is missing. The rearrangement joins TRBV12-3 or TRBV12-4 to TRBJ2-5, with D possibly TRBD2 on 6 matching bases. The CDR3 spans 16 residues. V lost 0 bases to trimming and J lost 3 bases, with 14 bases between them. Here the CDR3 DNA reads TGTGCCAGCAGTTTAGCGCCTAGCGCTCGGGAAGAGACCCAGTACGTC. It is translated as CASSLAPSAREETQYV.

The chain employs TRBV10-3 and TRBJ2-2, with 14 nucleotides matching TRBD2. V lost 10 bases and J lost 7; bases outside the gene matches: 5. This CDR3 is 14 amino acids long. Germline CDR1 reads ENHRY; CDR2 reads SYGVKD. The CDR3 nucleotides read TGTGCCACGTCGGGACTAGCGGGAGTCGGGGAGCTGTTTTTT. Encoded protein: CATSGLAGVGELFF.

In its sample, this clonotype is medium-sized (0.01 to 0.1%). The J gene is TRBJ2-1, the V gene TRBV2, with 10 bases that match TRBD1. The CDR3 totals 16 residues. Losses at the gene ends were 3 bases for V and 6 bases for J; bases not matched to a gene: 8. Germline V lookup: CDR1 SNHLY, CDR2 FYNNEI. CDR3 bases: TGTGCCAGCAGTGAGGCTGGGGGGACAGGGGCCAATGAGCAGTTCTTC. Amino acid sequence: CASSEAGGTGANEQFF.

The table lists this clonotype with a few counts. The rearrangement links TRBV5-1 to TRBJ2-3, with 8 nucleotides matching TRBD1. The germline V gene encodes CDR1 SGHRS and CDR2 YFSETQ. CDR3 length equals 14 residues. Germline trimming cut 4 bases from V and 6 bases from J; bases unmatched to any gene: 7. The CDR3: CASSTGGYRDTQYF. CDR3 nucleotide sequence: TGCGCCAGCAGCACAGGGGGTTATAGGGATACGCAGTATTTT.

The rearrangement links TRBV4-1 to TRBJ1-4; D gene unclear. V lost 5 bases to trimming and J lost 3 bases, with 13 bases between them. The CDR3 totals 15 residues. Germline V gives CDR1 MGHRA, CDR2 YSYEKL. CDR3 sequence reads: CASSVDRLPNEKLFF. CDR3 nucleotides: TGCGCCAGCAGCGTAGACCGCCTGCCTAATGAAAAACTGTTTTTT.

In the case of this clonotype: A much larger clone lies a single base off, so this may be a read error. The chain joins TRBV11-2 to TRBJ2-3; 9 bases are shared with TRBD1. The CDR3 is 16 residues long. In germline, CDR1 is SGHAT, CDR2 FQNNGV. The CDR3 loop reads CAGSSGQGPSTDTQYF. The DNA of the CDR3 is TGTGCCGGCAGCTCGGGACAGGGCCCTAGCACAGATACGCAGTATTTT.

Points on this clonotype: At one end the junction does not follow the germline gene, possibly because of a read error. The chain uses TRBV12-3 or TRBV12-4 and TRBJ2-3, with D uncertain. CDR3 length equals 15 residues. The CDR3 sequence is CTSSSLVSSDDTQYF. The CDR3 coding sequence is TGTACCAGCAGTTCTTTGGTTTCTTCGGATGATACGCAGTATTTT.

This clonotype was observed a few times. Written as DNA, the CDR3 is TGTGCCAGCAGTTTATGGGAGCTGAACACCGGGGAGCTGTTTTTT. Its protein is CASSLWELNTGELFF. The chain combines TRBV28 with TRBJ2-2; unclear D gene. Between the trimmed V and J ends, which lost 0 bases and 1 base, there was a span of 6 bases. Germline CDR1 reads MDHEN; CDR2 reads SYDVKM. The CDR3 totals 15 residues.

This clonotype was picked up many times. This sequence joins TRBV2 and TRBJ1-6; no clear D. The CDR3 sequence is 15 residues long. Trimming cost V 2 bases and J 6 bases, with 11 bases left between them. Germline CDR1 is SNHLY and CDR2 is FYNNEI. This CDR3 reads CASSESVGINSPLHF. The CDR3 region has the DNA TGTGCCAGCAGTGAATCGGTAGGGATTAATTCACCCCTCCACTTT.

With regard to this clonotype: A much larger clone is a single base away; this may be a read error. The chain combines TRBV7-9 with TRBJ1-2; 8 bases match TRBD1. The germline CDR1 and CDR2 sequences are SEHNR and FQNEAQ (reference sequence). This CDR3 is built from 13 residues. V was clipped by 5 bases and J by 4 bases; unmatched bases: 3. CDR3 region: CASSTGTGYGYTF. CDR3 DNA sequence: TGTGCCAGCAGCACTGGGACAGGCTATGGCTACACCTTC.

Many counts were recorded for this clonotype. V is TRBV3-1 and J is TRBJ2-3, with 10 bases identical to TRBD2. V lost 4 bases to trimming and J lost 2 bases; unmatched junction nucleotides: 6. The CDR3 loop spans 16 amino acids. The germline CDR1 and CDR2 sequences are LGHDT and YNNKEL (reference sequence). CDR3 sequence (DNA): TGTGCCAGCAGCCTATCGACTAGCGGGTACACAGATACGCAGTATTTT. Translation: CASSLSTSGYTDTQYF.

The rearrangement joins TRBV5-1 to TRBJ2-7; D may be TRBD2 (6 bases). In germline, CDR1 is SGHRS, CDR2 YFSETQ. The germline V and J ends were trimmed by 4 bases and 3 bases, with 17 bases remaining between them. This CDR3 contains 15 residues. The DNA for the CDR3 is TGCGCCAGCAGCCCCGGGAGCTTGGAAGTCTACGAGCAGTACTTC. Translated, it gives CASSPGSLEVYEQYF. Based on the CDR3 plus reference TRBV5-1 and TRBJ2-7, the full variable domain is KAGVTQTPRYLIKTRGQQVTLSCSPISGHRSVSWYQQTPGQGLQFLFEYFSETQRNKGNFPGRFSGRQFSNSRSEMNVSTLELGDSALYLCASSPGSLEVYEQYFGPGTRLTVT.

This clonotype was seen at least ten times. J is TRBJ2-7 and V is TRBV4-1; 9 nucleotides line up with TRBD2. The CDR3 spans 17 residues. The trim removed 4 bases at V and 2 bases at J, leaving 12 bases unmatched. Looked up from germline, CDR1 is MGHRA and CDR2 is YSYEKL. The DNA for the CDR3 is TGCGCCAGCAGCCCCCATCGGGCTAGCGGGGTCCCCTACGAGCAGTACTTC. This translates into CASSPHRASGVPYEQYF.